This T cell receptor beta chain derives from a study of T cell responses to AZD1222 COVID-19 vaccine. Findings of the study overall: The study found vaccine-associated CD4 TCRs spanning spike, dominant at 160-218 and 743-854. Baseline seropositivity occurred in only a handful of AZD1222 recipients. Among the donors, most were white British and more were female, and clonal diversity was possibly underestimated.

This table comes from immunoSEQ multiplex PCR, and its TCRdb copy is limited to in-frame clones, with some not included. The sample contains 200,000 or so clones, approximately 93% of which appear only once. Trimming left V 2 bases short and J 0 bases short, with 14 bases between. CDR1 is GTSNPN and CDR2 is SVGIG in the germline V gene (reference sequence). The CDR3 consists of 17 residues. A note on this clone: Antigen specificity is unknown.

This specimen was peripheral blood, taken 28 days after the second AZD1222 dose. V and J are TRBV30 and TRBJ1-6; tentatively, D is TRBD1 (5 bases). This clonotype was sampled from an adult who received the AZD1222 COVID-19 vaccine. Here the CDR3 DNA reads TGTGCCTGGAGTTACGACAGACTAAACTCCTATAATTCACCCCTCCACTTT. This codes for CAWSYDRLNSYNSPLHF. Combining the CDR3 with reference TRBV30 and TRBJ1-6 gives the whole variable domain SQTIHQWPATLVQPVGSPLSLECTVEGTSNPNLYWYRQAAGRGLQLLFYSVGIGQISSEVPQNLSASRPQDRQFILSSKKLLLSDSGFYLCAWSYDRLNSYNSPLHFGNGTRLTVT.